This TCR beta chain comes out of a study of T-cell memory formation after mild COVID-19. The study's findings and limits: Clones contracting day 15 to 85 were balanced CD4/CD8; later expanders leaned CD4+.

Libraries for TCRalpha and TCRbeta carried sample barcodes and unique molecular identifiers via 5'RACE. Using its own MiXCR run on the 5' RACE reads, TCRdb lists one record per CDR3 protein. The table lists roughly 190,000 distinct CDR3 sequences, about 17% of them singletons. About this clonotype: Its antigen is currently unknown.

Trimming stripped 1 base from V and 2 bases from J, with 12 bases between. The germline V gene encodes CDR1 DFQATT and CDR2 SNEGSKA (reference sequence). This CDR3 has 14 amino acids. The sequenced sample was PBMCs or a T cell subset sorted from them (not recorded which). This sequence originates from an adult woman who had mild COVID-19 (a few samples of this study predate the infection). Cell type and time point are not known. The rearrangement uses TRBV20-1 and TRBJ2-7; the D is unclear. The CDR3 DNA is TGCAGTGCTAGAGGGCAGAGCCCCACCTACGAGCAGTACTTC. The encoded protein is CSARGQSPTYEQYF.